The TCR beta chain described here comes from a study of shared clonotypes between healthy human individuals. Study-level results: Owing to a small donor count, the genetic and exposure-history diversity represented was limited.

Only one count was recorded for this clone. The antigen remains undetermined. This CDR3 region has 14 residues. Trimming left V 2 bases short and J 7 bases short, with 14 bases between. Germline CDR1 and CDR2: MGHDK and SYGVNS. Sequenced by immunoSEQ multiplex PCR; TCRdb stores in-frame clones only, minus some. This table holds some 490,000 clones, 81% found once. V and J are TRBV25-1 and TRBJ2-5; D is undetermined. This receptor was obtained from a woman between 40 and 55 years old in good health. Some clones in this sample may be carry-over from other donors' samples. The sequenced material came from PBMCs. CDR3 DNA sequence: TGTGCCAGCAGTGAAATCGGCTCTTTCCGGACCCAGTACTTC. It encodes CASSEIGSFRTQYF.